This T cell receptor beta chain emerged from a study of cytomegalovirus exposure and HLA in healthy donors. At the level of the study: A prior study identified over 100 million unique TCR beta sequences from 200 million or so T cells.

Study-level results: Differences between HLA loci emerged in a later analysis of TCR association rates, with DRB1 most and HLA-C fewest.

PCR primers comprised 60 Vbeta and 13 Jbeta primers. Clones were read by immunoSEQ multiplex PCR, and TCRdb kept only the in-frame ones, dropping some. The data hold about 160,000 clones, with roughly four fifths observed a single time. The junction had 3 bases not matched to a gene; V was cut back by 1 base and J by 2 bases. This CDR3 is 16 amino acids long. The germline CDR1 and CDR2 sequences are SGHTA and FQGNSA. In regard to this clone: Its antigen is not identified.

The TCR was taken from a man aged 45-65 years in good health and CMV-seropositive. The chain carries TRBV7-2 and TRBJ2-7; 12 nucleotides agree with TRBD2. The source material was PBMCs. CDR3 residues: CASSLVSSGRAYEQYF. Written as DNA, the CDR3 is TGTGCCAGCAGCTTAGTTTCTAGCGGGAGGGCCTACGAGCAGTACTTC.